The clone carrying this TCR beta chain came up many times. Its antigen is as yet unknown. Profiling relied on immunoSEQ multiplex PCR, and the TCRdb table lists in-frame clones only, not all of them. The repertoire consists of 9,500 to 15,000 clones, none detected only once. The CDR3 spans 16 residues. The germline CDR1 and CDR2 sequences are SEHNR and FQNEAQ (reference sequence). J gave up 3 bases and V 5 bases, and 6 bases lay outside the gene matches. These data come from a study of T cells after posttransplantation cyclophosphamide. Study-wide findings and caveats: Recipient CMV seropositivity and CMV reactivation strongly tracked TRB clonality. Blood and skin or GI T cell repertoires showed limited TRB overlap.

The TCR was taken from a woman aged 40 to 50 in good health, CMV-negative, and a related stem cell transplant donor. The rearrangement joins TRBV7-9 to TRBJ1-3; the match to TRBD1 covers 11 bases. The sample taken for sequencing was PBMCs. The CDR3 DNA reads TGTGCCAGCAGCGTCACGGGACAGGGGGTTGGAAACACCATATATTTT. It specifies CASSVTGQGVGNTIYF.